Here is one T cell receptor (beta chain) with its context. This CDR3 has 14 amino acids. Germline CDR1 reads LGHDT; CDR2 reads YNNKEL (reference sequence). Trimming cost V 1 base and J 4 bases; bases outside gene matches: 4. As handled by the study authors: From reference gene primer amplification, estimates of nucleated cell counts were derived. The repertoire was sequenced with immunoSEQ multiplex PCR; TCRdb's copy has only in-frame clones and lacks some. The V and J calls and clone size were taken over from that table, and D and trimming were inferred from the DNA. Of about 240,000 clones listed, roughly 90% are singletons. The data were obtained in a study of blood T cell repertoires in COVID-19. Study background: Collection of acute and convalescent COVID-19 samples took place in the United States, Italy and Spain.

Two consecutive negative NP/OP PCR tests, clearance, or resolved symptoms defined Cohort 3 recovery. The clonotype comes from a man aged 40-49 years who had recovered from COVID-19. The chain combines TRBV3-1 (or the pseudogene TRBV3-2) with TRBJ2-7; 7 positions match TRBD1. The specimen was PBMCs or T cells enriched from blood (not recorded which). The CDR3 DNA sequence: TGTGCCAGCAGCCAAGGAGCAGGGGGATACGAGCAGTACTTC. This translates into CASSQGAGGYEQYF.